The entry below describes one TCR beta chain. Its matching antigen is unknown. The entry originates in a study of vaccination effects on CD4 cells after COVID-19. After expansion with viral peptide pools in the ViraFEST assay, antigen-specific CD4+ T cells were sequenced. Culturing for more than eight days preceded CD4+ T cell isolation. Convalescent patients had PCR-confirmed SARS-CoV-2 infection between March and December 2020. Half-medium exchanges with IL-2 medium took place on days 3 and 7. Only in-frame clones appear in the TCRdb table, and some are missing; sequencing was by immunoSEQ multiplex PCR. This sample has tens of thousands of clones, with approximately 72% found just once. The specimen comprised CD4+ T cells from PBMCs cultured with a peptide pool, sampled before COVID-19 vaccination. The sequence was collected from a human donor who had a prior SARS-CoV-2 infection.

CDR3 sequence: CASKETGTGYTF. The CDR3 region has the DNA TGTGCCAGCAAGGAGACAGGGACTGGCTACACCTTC. The gene calls are TRBV6-5 and TRBJ1-2, with 7 bases matching TRBD1. V gave up 7 bases and J gave up 7 bases; unmatched junction bases: 6. This CDR3 is built from 12 residues. Germline loops: CDR1 MNHEY, CDR2 SVGAGI.